The 8 T cell receptor beta chains below all came from one sample that was sequenced in a study of cytomegalovirus exposure and HLA in healthy donors (dated by TCRdb to 2017 to 2019). Libraries were built with the immunoSEQ multiplex PCR assay. For the multiplex PCR, a mixture combining 60 forward primers for TCR Vbeta segments and 13 reverse primers for TCR Jbeta segments was used. The source is immuneACCESS, and TCRdb retained only in-frame sequences with V and J called. Part of the clones is not carried over; for the studies checked, unresolved V genes explain less than half of this, and the remainder is unexplained. Present in this sample are roughly 150,000 clones, over 75% of which were seen just once. The ten largest make up approximately 2.2% of the sample. Sequenced input: PBMCs. The source of these receptors is a male donor in good health and CMV-seronegative.

This clone was seen just once. The V gene is TRBV5-1, the J gene TRBJ2-7; 10 bases agree with TRBD1. In germline, CDR1 is SGHRS, CDR2 YFSETQ. The CDR3 is 16 amino acids. The ends lost 0 bases at V and 2 bases at J; junction bases unmatched: 5. The CDR3 protein is CASSLDPGTGAYEQYF. CDR3 DNA: TGCGCCAGCAGCTTGGATCCAGGGACAGGGGCCTACGAGCAGTACTTC.

The V and J genes are TRBV6-4 and TRBJ1-1; a possible D gene is TRBD1 (5 bases). The length of the CDR3 is 15 residues. The V and J ends lost 2 bases and 1 base respectively, with 11 bases between them. CDR1 and CDR2 from the germline V gene are MRHNA and SNTAGT. CDR3 residues: CASSDARGWNTEAFF. CDR3 DNA: TGTGCCAGCAGTGACGCAAGGGGCTGGAACACTGAAGCTTTCTTT.

The genes are TRBV5-1 and TRBJ1-1, with D maybe TRBD1 (5 bases). Germline V gene lookup returns CDR1 SGHRS and CDR2 YFSETQ. Trimming removed 3 bases at V and 4 bases at J, with 13 bases between. The CDR3 totals 14 residues. CDR3 DNA: TGCGCCAGCAGCTCCTTGGGGGGTATCACTGAAGCTTTCTTT. This codes for CASSSLGGITEAFF.

The V call is TRBV30, the J call TRBJ1-1; D uncertain. The CDR3 totals 11 residues. Germline V gene lookup returns CDR1 GTSNPN and CDR2 SVGIG (reference sequence). Trimming removed 3 bases at V and 9 bases at J, with 11 bases between. This CDR3 is CAWSMMAKAFF. The CDR3 DNA is TGTGCCTGGAGCATGATGGCCAAAGCTTTCTTT. Full variable domain (outside the CDR3, taken from reference TRBV30 and TRBJ1-1): SQTIHQWPATLVQPVGSPLSLECTVEGTSNPNLYWYRQAAGRGLQLLFYSVGIGQISSEVPQNLSASRPQDRQFILSSKKLLLSDSGFYLCAWSMMAKAFFGQGTRLTVV.

The V and J genes are TRBV14 and TRBJ1-6; TRBD1 matches 7 bases. V dropped 6 bases and J dropped 7; count of bases not matched to a gene: 6. CDR3 length: 14 residues. The V gene's germline CDR1 is SGHDN and CDR2 FVKESK. The CDR3 sequence: CASRRQGWNSPLHF. The CDR3 DNA follows: TGTGCCAGCAGACGACAGGGATGGAATTCACCCCTCCACTTT.

CDR3 sequence reads: CASSARGKDQPQHF. The CDR3 region has the DNA TGTGCCAGCTCCGCCCGGGGAAAAGATCAGCCCCAGCATTTT. The rearrangement uses TRBV18 and TRBJ1-5; D is unclear. The germline V and J ends were trimmed by 6 bases and 5 bases, with 14 bases remaining between them. Germline V CDR1 and CDR2: KGHSH, LQKENI. The CDR3 sequence is 14 residues long.

The rearrangement uses TRBV18 and TRBJ2-7; a weak D match, TRBD1 (6 bases). CDR3 length equals 17 residues. Germline V gene lookup returns CDR1 KGHSH and CDR2 LQKENI. V was shortened by 2 bases and J by 5 bases, with 22 bases between the two germline ends. The CDR3 nucleotides are TGTGCCAGCTCACCATCTCCACCAGGGGCAAGAGGTAACGAGCAGTACTTC. Translated: CASSPSPPGARGNEQYF.

This chain uses TRBV6-5 with TRBJ1-1; TRBD1 is a possible D gene (6 bases). The V gene lost 8 bases and the J gene lost 3 bases, with 13 bases spanning the gap. Germline CDR1 MNHEY, CDR2 SVGAGI. The CDR3 runs 13 residues. The DNA for the CDR3 is TGTGCCAGCGCCGAGGGGGTCTACACTGAAGCTTTCTTT. It yields the protein CASAEGVYTEAFF.